These T cell receptor beta chains were read from a single sample in a study of shared clonotypes between healthy human individuals. Profiling relied on immunoSEQ multiplex PCR, and the TCRdb table lists in-frame clones only, not all of them. The sample holds roughly 2.5 million clones, more than 90% seen once. Sequenced: naive CD4+ T cells sorted from blood. The receptors shown here come from a man younger than 35 in good health. The CDR3 runs from the conserved cysteine through the conserved F or W. Fields, in order: clone size, J gene, D gene, V gene, CDR3 protein, CDR3 DNA. The D gene is left open where the match is weak. Size is omitted from some rows. Given values are once, few, many or a class for expanded clones.

clone size: -
J gene: TRBJ2-3
D gene: -
V gene: TRBV9
CDR3 protein: CASSATYPGFTDTQYF
CDR3 DNA: TGTGCCAGCAGCGCCACTTACCCGGGGTTCACAGATACGCAGTATTTT

clone size: -
J gene: TRBJ2-7
D gene: TRBD1
V gene: TRBV5-1
CDR3 protein: CASSSEDRAPEQYF
CDR3 DNA: TGCGCCAGCAGCTCGGAGGACAGGGCACCCGAGCAGTACTTC

clone size: -
J gene: TRBJ1-1
D gene: -
V gene: TRBV27
CDR3 protein: CASSLAQLNTEAFF
CDR3 DNA: TGTGCCAGCAGTTTAGCGCAGTTGAACACTGAAGCTTTCTTT

clone size: -
J gene: TRBJ1-4
D gene: TRBD1
V gene: TRBV4-3
CDR3 protein: CASSRDRVNEKLFF
CDR3 DNA: TGCGCCAGCAGCCGGGACAGGGTAAATGAAAAACTGTTTTTT

clone size: -
J gene: TRBJ1-6
D gene: -
V gene: TRBV19
CDR3 protein: CASSIGGAGNSPLHF
CDR3 DNA: TGTGCCAGTAGTATCGGGGGGGCTGGGAATTCACCCCTCCACTTT

clone size: -
J gene: TRBJ1-1
D gene: TRBD1
V gene: TRBV5-1
CDR3 protein: CASSLAGTGDSTEAFF
CDR3 DNA: TGCGCCAGCAGCTTGGCCGGGACAGGGGATTCCACTGAAGCTTTCTTT

clone size: -
J gene: TRBJ1-1
D gene: -
V gene: TRBV29-1
CDR3 protein: CSVAGLNTEAFF
CDR3 DNA: TGCAGCGTTGCTGGCCTGAACACTGAAGCTTTCTTT

clone size: -
J gene: TRBJ2-2
D gene: -
V gene: TRBV5-1
CDR3 protein: CASNRGSETNTGELFF
CDR3 DNA: TGCGCCAGCAATCGGGGCTCCGAGACGAACACCGGGGAGCTGTTTTTT

clone size: -
J gene: TRBJ2-7
D gene: TRBD1
V gene: TRBV28
CDR3 protein: CAIRSGGFSYEQYF
CDR3 DNA: TGTGCCATTCGGTCAGGGGGTTTCTCCTACGAGCAGTACTTC

clone size: -
J gene: TRBJ2-1
D gene: TRBD1
V gene: TRBV11-3
CDR3 protein: CASSPDRGPYNEQFF
CDR3 DNA: TGTGCCAGCAGCCCTGACAGGGGACCCTACAATGAGCAGTTCTTC

clone size: -
J gene: TRBJ1-1
D gene: TRBD1
V gene: TRBV4-2
CDR3 protein: CASSPQGESTEAFF
CDR3 DNA: TGTGCCAGCAGCCCCCAGGGGGAAAGCACTGAAGCTTTCTTT

clone size: -
J gene: TRBJ2-7
D gene: TRBD1
V gene: TRBV5-1
CDR3 protein: CASSFGQAYEQYF
CDR3 DNA: TGCGCCAGCAGTTTTGGACAGGCCTACGAGCAGTACTTC

clone size: -
J gene: TRBJ2-2
D gene: -
V gene: TRBV21-1
CDR3 protein: CASSARPDRTGELFF
CDR3 DNA: TGTGCCAGCAGCGCCCGACCTGACAGAACCGGGGAGCTGTTTTTT

clone size: -
J gene: TRBJ2-5
D gene: TRBD2
V gene: TRBV11-3
CDR3 protein: CASSSGLAGVGETQYF
CDR3 DNA: TGTGCCAGCAGCTCGGGACTAGCGGGAGTCGGGGAGACCCAGTACTTC

clone size: -
J gene: TRBJ2-3
D gene: TRBD2
V gene: TRBV10-3
CDR3 protein: CAICPGGGSTDTQYF
CDR3 DNA: TGTGCCATCTGTCCGGGCGGGGGGTCCACAGATACGCAGTATTTT

clone size: once
J gene: TRBJ1-2
D gene: -
V gene: TRBV27
CDR3 protein: CASSPLSRLNYGYTF
CDR3 DNA: TGTGCCAGCAGTCCCCTTTCGAGGCTCAACTATGGCTACACCTTC

clone size: -
J gene: TRBJ2-7
D gene: -
V gene: TRBV6-5
CDR3 protein: CASREGINYEQYF
CDR3 DNA: TGTGCCAGCCGCGAGGGAATCAACTACGAGCAGTACTTC

clone size: -
J gene: TRBJ2-7
D gene: -
V gene: TRBV7-8
CDR3 protein: CASSNLRPGGLGNYEQYF
CDR3 DNA: TGTGCCAGCAGCAACTTAAGGCCGGGGGGCCTCGGAAACTACGAGCAGTACTTC

clone size: -
J gene: TRBJ1-2
D gene: TRBD1
V gene: TRBV30
CDR3 protein: CAWSVGDRGSYGYTF
CDR3 DNA: TGTGCCTGGAGTGTGGGGGACAGGGGATCCTATGGCTACACCTTC

clone size: -
J gene: TRBJ2-1
D gene: TRBD2
V gene: TRBV4-3
CDR3 protein: CASSQGWGLAGGNEQFF
CDR3 DNA: TGCGCCAGCAGCCAAGGGTGGGGACTAGCGGGAGGTAATGAGCAGTTCTTC

clone size: -
J gene: TRBJ2-7
D gene: -
V gene: TRBV10-3
CDR3 protein: CAISESLGYEQYF
CDR3 DNA: TGTGCCATCAGTGAGTCCCTAGGCTACGAGCAGTACTTC

clone size: -
J gene: TRBJ1-2
D gene: TRBD1
V gene: TRBV27
CDR3 protein: CASSLSSGGVGYGYTF
CDR3 DNA: TGTGCCAGCAGTTTATCTTCAGGGGGCGTAGGCTATGGCTACACCTTC